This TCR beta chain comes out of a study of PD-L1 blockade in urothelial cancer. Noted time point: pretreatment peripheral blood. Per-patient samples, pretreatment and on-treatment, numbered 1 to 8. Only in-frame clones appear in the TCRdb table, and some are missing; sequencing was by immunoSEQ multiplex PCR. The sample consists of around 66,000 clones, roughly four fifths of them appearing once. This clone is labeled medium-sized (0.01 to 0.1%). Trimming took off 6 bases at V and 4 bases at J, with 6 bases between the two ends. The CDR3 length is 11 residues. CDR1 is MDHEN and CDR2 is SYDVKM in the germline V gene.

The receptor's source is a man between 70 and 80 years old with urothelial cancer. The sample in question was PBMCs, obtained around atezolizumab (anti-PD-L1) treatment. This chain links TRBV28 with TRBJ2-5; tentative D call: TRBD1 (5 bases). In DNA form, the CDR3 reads TGTGCCAGCAGGGGGCTAGAGACCCAGTACTTC. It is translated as CASRGLETQYF.